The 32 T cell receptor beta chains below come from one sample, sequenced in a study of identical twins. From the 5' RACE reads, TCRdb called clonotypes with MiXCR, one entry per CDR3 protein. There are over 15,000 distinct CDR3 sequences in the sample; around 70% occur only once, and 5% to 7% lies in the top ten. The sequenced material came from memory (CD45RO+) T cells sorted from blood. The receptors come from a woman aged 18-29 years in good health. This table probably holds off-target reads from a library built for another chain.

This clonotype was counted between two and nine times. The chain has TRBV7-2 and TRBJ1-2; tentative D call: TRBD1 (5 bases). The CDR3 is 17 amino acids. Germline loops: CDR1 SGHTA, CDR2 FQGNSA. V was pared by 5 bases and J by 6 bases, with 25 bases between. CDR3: CASSPRVRLRKGDGYTF. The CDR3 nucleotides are TGTGCCAGCAGCCCTCGAGTGAGGCTTAGAAAAGGGGATGGCTACACCTTC.

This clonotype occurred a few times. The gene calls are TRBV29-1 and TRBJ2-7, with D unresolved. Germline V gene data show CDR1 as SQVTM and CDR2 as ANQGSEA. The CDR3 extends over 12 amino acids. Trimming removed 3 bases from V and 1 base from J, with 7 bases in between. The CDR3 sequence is CSVDGGSYEQYF. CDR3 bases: TGCAGCGTTGACGGTGGGTCCTACGAGCAGTACTTC.

The CDR3 region is CASSTGKVETQYF. The DNA for the CDR3 is TGTGCCAGCTCAACAGGGAAAGTTGAGACCCAGTACTTC. This chain joins TRBV18 and TRBJ2-5; D possibly corresponds to TRBD1 (6 bases). This CDR3 spans 13 amino acids. With 5 bases removed from V and 5 bases from J, the gap between germline ends came to 12 bases. CDR1 is KGHSH and CDR2 is LQKENI in the germline V gene.

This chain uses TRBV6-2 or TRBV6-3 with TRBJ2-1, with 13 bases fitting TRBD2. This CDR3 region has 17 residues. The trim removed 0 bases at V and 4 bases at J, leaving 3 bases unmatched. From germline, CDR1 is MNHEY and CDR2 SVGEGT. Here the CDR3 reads CASSYSGLAGIYNEQFF. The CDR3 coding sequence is TGTGCCAGCAGTTACTCGGGACTAGCGGGGATATACAATGAGCAGTTCTTC.

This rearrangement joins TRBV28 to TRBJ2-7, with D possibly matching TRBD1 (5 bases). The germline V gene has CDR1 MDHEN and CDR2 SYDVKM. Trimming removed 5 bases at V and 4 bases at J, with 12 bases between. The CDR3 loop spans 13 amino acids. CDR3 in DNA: TGTGCCAGCAGTCCTAACCAGGGTTACGAGCAGTACTTC. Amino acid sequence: CASSPNQGYEQYF.

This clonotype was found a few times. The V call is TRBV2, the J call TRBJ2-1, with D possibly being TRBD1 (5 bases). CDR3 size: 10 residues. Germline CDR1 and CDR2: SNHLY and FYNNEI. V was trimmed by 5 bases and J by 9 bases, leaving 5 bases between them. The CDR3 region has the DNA TGTGCCAGCAGTAGGGGTGAGCAGTTCTTC. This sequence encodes CASSRGEQFF.

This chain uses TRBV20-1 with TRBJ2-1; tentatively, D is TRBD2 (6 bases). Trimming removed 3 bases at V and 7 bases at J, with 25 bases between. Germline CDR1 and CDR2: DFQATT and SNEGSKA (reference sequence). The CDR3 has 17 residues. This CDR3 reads CSASHPQLASGANEQFF. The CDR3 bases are TGCAGTGCTAGTCACCCCCAGCTAGCGTCAGGAGCAAATGAGCAGTTCTTC.

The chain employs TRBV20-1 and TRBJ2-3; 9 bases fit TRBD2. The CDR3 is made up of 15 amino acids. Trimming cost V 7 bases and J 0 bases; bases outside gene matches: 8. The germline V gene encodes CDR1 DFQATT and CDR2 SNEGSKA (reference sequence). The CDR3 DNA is TGCAGTGTCGCGGGAGGGCCGGGGAGCACAGATACGCAGTATTTT. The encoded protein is CSVAGGPGSTDTQYF.

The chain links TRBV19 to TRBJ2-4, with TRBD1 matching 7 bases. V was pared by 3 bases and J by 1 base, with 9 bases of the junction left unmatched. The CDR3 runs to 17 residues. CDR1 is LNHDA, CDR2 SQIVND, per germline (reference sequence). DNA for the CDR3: TGTGCCAGTAGTATCCACCCGGGACAGTTGGCCAAAAACATTCAGTACTTC. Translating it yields CASSIHPGQLAKNIQYF. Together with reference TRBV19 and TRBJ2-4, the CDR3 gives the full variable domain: DGGITQSPKYLFRKEGQNVTLSCEQNLNHDAMYWYRQDPGQGLRLIYYSQIVNDFQKGDIAEGYSVSREKKESFPLTVTSAQKNPTAFYLCASSIHPGQLAKNIQYFGAGTRLSVL.

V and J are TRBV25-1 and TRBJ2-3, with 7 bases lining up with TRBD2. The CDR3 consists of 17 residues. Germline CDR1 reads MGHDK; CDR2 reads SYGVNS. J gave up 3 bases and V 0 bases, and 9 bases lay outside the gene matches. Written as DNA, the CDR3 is TGTGCCAGCAGTGAATACGGGGGAGGGCCCTTGACAGATACGCAGTATTTT. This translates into CASSEYGGGPLTDTQYF. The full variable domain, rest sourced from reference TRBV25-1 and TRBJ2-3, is EADIYQTPRYLVIGTGKKITLECSQTMGHDKMYWYQQDPGMELHLIHYSYGVNSTEKGDLSSESTVSRIRTEHFPLTLESARPSHTSQYLCASSEYGGGPLTDTQYFGPGTRLTVL.

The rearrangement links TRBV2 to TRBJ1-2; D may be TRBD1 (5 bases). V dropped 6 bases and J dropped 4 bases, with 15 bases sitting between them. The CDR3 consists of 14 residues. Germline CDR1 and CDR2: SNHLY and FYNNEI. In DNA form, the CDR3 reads TGTGCCAGCAGCTTAAAGGGGATTTCCTATGGCTACACCTTC. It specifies CASSLKGISYGYTF.

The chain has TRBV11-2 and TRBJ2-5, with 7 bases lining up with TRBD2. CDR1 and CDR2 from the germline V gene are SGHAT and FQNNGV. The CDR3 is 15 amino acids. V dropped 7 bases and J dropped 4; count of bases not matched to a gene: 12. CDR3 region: CASNLVAGVSETQYF. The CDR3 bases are TGTGCCAGCAACCTGGTTGCGGGAGTGTCAGAGACCCAGTACTTC.

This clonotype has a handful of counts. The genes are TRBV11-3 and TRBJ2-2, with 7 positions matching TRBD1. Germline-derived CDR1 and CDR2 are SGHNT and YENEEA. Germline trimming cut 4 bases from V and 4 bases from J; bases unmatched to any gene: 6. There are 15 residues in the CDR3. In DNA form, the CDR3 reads TGTGCCAGCAGCTCGGGACAGATGCCCACCGGGGAGCTGTTTTTT. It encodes CASSSGQMPTGELFF. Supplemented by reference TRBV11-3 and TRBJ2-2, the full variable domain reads EAGVVQSPRYKIIEKKQPVAFWCNPISGHNTLYWYLQNLGQGPELLIRYENEEAVDDSQLPKDRFSAERLKGVDSTLKIQPAELGDSAVYLCASSSGQMPTGELFFGEGSRLTVL.

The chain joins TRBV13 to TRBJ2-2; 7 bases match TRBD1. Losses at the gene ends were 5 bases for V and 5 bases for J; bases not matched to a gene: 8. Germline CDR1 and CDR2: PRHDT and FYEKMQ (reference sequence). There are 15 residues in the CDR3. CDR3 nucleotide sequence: TGTGCCAGCAGCCTCCCTCCGGGACAGACCGGGGAGCTGTTTTTT. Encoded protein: CASSLPPGQTGELFF.

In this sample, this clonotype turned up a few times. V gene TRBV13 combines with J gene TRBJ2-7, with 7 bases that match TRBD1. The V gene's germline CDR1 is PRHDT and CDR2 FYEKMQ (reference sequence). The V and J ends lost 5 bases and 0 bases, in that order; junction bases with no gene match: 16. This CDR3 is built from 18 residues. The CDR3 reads CASSPTGQKFSTSYEQYF. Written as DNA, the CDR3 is TGTGCCAGCAGCCCGACGGGACAGAAATTCTCTACCTCCTACGAGCAGTACTTC. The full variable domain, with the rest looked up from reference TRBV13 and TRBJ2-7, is AAGVIQSPRHLIKEKRETATLKCYPIPRHDTVYWYQQGPGQDPQFLISFYEKMQSDKGSIPDRFSAQQFSDYHSELNMSSLELGDSALYFCASSPTGQKFSTSYEQYFGPGTRLTVT.

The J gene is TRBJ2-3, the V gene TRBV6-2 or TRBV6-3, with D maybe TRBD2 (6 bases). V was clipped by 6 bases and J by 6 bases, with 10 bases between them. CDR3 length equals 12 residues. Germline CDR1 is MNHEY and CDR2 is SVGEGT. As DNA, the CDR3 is TGTGCCAGCAGGGCACTAGCCGATACGCAGTATTTT. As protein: CASRALADTQYF.

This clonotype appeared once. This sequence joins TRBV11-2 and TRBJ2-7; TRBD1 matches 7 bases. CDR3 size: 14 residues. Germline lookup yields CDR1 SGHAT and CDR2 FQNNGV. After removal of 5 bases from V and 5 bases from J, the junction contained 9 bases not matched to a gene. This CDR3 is CASSPLTGTNEQYF. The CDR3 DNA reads TGTGCCAGCAGCCCCTTGACAGGGACAAACGAGCAGTACTTC.

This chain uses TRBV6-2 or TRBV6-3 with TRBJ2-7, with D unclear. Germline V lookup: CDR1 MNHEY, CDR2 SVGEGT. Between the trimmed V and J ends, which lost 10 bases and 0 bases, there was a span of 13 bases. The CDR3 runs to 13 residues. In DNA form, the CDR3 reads TGTGCCACCCGCCGGCCGAGCTCCTACGAGCAGTACTTC. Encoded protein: CATRRPSSYEQYF.

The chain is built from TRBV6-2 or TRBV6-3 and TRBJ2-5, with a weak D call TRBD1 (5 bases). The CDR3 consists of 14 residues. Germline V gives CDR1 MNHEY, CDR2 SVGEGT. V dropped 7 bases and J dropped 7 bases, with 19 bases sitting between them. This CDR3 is CASIDSTMVGTQYF. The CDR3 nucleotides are TGTGCCAGCATTGACAGCACCATGGTTGGGACCCAGTACTTC.

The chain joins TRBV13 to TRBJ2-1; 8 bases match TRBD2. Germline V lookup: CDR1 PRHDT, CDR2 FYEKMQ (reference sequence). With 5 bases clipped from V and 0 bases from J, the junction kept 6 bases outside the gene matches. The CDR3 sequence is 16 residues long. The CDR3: CASSPPGGSSYNEQFF. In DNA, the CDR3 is TGTGCCAGCAGCCCCCCGGGAGGGAGCTCCTACAATGAGCAGTTCTTC.

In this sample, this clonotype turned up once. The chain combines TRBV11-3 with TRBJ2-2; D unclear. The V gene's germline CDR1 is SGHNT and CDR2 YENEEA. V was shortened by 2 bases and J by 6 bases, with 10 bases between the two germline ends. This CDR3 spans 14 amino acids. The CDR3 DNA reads TGTGCCAGCAGCTTATTCGCCGTTGCCGGGGAGCTGTTTTTT. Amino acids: CASSLFAVAGELFF.

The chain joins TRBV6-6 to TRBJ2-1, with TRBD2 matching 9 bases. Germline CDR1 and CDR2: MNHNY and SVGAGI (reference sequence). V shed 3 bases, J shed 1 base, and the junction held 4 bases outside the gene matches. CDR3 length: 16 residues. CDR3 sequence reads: CASSYRREGSYNEQFF. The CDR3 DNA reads TGTGCCAGCAGTTATCGGCGGGAGGGGTCCTACAATGAGCAGTTCTTC.

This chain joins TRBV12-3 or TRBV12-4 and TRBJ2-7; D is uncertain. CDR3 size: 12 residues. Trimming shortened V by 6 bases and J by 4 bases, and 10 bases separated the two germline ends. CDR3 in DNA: TGTGCCAGCAGCCCCGAAGTGTACGAGCAGTACTTC. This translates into CASSPEVYEQYF.

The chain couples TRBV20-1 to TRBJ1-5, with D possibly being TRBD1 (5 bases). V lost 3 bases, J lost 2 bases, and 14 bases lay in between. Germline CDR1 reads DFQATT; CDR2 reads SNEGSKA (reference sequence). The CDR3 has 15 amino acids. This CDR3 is CSARYRSLGNQPQHF. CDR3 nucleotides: TGCAGTGCTAGGTACAGGAGCCTAGGCAATCAGCCCCAGCATTTT.

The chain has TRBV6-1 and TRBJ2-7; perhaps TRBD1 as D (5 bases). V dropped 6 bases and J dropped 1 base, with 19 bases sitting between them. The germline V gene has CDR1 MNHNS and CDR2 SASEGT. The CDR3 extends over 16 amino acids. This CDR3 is CASSKIEGARSYEQYF. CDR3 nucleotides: TGTGCCAGCAGCAAAATCGAAGGGGCTAGGTCCTACGAGCAGTACTTC.

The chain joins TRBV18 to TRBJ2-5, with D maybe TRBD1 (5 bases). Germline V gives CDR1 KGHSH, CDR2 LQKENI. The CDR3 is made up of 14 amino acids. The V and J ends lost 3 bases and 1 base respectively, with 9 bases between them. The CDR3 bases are TGTGCCAGCTCACCGATTACAGGCCAAGAGACCCAGTACTTC. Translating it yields CASSPITGQETQYF.

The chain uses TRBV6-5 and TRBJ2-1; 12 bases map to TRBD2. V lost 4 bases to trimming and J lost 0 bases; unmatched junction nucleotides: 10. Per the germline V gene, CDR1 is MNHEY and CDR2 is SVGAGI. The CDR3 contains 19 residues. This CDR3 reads CASSFRVLAGGSSYNEQFF. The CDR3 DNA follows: TGTGCCAGCAGTTTCAGGGTACTAGCGGGAGGTAGCTCCTACAATGAGCAGTTCTTC.

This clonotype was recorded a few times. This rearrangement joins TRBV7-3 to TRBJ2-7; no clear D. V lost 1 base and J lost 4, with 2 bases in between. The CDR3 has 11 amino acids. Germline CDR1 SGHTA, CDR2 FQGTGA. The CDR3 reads CASSLKYEQYF. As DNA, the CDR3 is TGTGCCAGCAGCTTAAAGTACGAGCAGTACTTC.

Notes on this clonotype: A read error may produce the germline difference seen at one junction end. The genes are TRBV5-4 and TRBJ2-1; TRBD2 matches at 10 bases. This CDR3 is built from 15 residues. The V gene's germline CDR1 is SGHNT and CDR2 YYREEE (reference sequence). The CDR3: CASSFASGSYIEQFF. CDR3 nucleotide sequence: TGTGCCAGCAGTTTTGCTAGCGGGAGCTACATTGAGCAGTTCTTC.

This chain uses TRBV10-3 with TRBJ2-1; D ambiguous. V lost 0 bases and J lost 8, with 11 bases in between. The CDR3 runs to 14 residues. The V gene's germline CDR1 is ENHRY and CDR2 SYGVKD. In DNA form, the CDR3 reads TGTGCCATCAGTGAGTCGAGATTAGCCGATGAGCAGTTCTTC. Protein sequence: CAISESRLADEQFF.

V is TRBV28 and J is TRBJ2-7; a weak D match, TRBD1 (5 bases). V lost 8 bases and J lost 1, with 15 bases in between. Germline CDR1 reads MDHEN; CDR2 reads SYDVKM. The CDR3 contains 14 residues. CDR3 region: CASEDMRSSYEQYF. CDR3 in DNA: TGTGCCAGCGAGGACATGCGATCATCCTACGAGCAGTACTTC.

This CDR3 is CSARTAYNEQFF. In DNA form, the CDR3 reads TGCAGTGCCAGAACCGCCTACAATGAGCAGTTCTTC. The rearrangement uses TRBV20-1 and TRBJ2-1; D gene ambiguous. The CDR3 runs to 12 residues. The V and J ends lost 6 bases and 2 bases respectively, with 8 bases between them. Germline assignment: CDR1 DFQATT and CDR2 SNEGSKA (reference sequence).